A single sample gave rise to the 13 T cell receptor beta chains below, sequenced in a study of response to subunit inactivated influenza vaccine. Via MiXCR, TCRdb re-called the RT-PCR reads, giving one row per CDR3 protein. The sample shows roughly 180,000 distinct CDR3 sequences, approximately 8.7% of them seen only once. The source material was non-naive T cells sorted from PBMCs, sampled on the day of vaccination. Source of these receptors: a man aged 45-65 years who received an inactivated influenza vaccine.

The rearrangement links TRBV6-2 or TRBV6-3 to TRBJ2-7; 7 bases align to TRBD1. This CDR3 is 12 amino acids long. V lost 2 bases and J lost 5; bases outside the gene matches: 0. The germline V gene encodes CDR1 MNHEY and CDR2 SVGEGT. CDR3 sequence: CASSYTGDEQYF. CDR3 DNA: TGTGCCAGCAGTTACACAGGGGACGAGCAGTACTTC.

The chain employs TRBV6-2 or TRBV6-3 and TRBJ2-3, with TRBD2 identical over 11 bases. Unmatched junction bases numbered 5, after V lost 2 bases and J lost 7 bases. This CDR3 region has 15 residues. The V gene's germline CDR1 is MNHEY and CDR2 SVGEGT. The CDR3 region is CASSYPLAGVYTQYF. CDR3 nucleotides: TGTGCCAGCAGTTACCCACTAGCGGGAGTTTATACGCAGTATTTT.

This chain connects TRBV27 to TRBJ2-5, with D possibly being TRBD1 (5 bases). V gave up 5 bases and J gave up 4 bases, with 14 bases separating them. The CDR3 contains 14 residues. Germline V gene lookup returns CDR1 MNHEY and CDR2 SMNVEV (reference sequence). CDR3 loop: CASSLRQIPETQYF. The CDR3 bases are TGTGCCAGCAGTCTTAGACAGATACCAGAGACCCAGTACTTC.

This clonotype was counted many times. The rearrangement joins TRBV5-1 to TRBJ2-5, with 9 nucleotides matching TRBD2. Germline lookup yields CDR1 SGHRS and CDR2 YFSETQ. The J segment lost 0 bases and the V segment lost 4 bases, leaving 4 bases of the junction unmatched. The CDR3 has 15 residues. The CDR3 DNA follows: TGCGCCAGCAGCCCATCTAGCGGGAACCAAGAGACCCAGTACTTC. Its translation is CASSPSSGNQETQYF.

This clonotype was observed a few times. V is TRBV28 and J is TRBJ2-7, with D maybe TRBD2 (5 bases). V lost 4 bases and J lost 5, with 6 bases in between. The CDR3 length is 11 residues. The germline CDR1 and CDR2 sequences are MDHEN and SYDVKM. Written as DNA, the CDR3 is TGTGCCAGCAGTTCCGGGGACGAGCAGTACTTC. Translated: CASSSGDEQYF. The variable domain in full, with the rest retrieved from reference TRBV28 and TRBJ2-7, is DVKVTQSSRYLVKRTGEKVFLECVQDMDHENMFWYRQDPGLGLRLIYFSYDVKMKEKGDIPEGYSVSREKKERFSLILESASTNQTSMYLCASSSGDEQYFGPGTRLTVT.

This clonotype was observed a handful of times. The chain has TRBV20-1 and TRBJ2-4, with D unresolved. The V gene's germline CDR1 is DFQATT and CDR2 SNEGSKA (reference sequence). This CDR3 spans 15 amino acids. Trimming pared 6 bases from V and 0 bases from J, leaving 15 bases between. CDR3 protein: CSALGTVLAKNIQYF. CDR3 sequence (DNA): TGCAGTGCCTTGGGCACCGTTCTAGCCAAAAACATTCAGTACTTC.

This clonotype was detected ten times or more. V is TRBV12-3 or TRBV12-4 and J is TRBJ2-1; D is unresolved. With 7 bases removed from V and 6 bases from J, the gap between germline ends came to 7 bases. The CDR3 runs 11 residues. The CDR3 region has the DNA TGTGCCAGCACTTATTCCAATGAGCAGTTCTTC. This encodes CASTYSNEQFF.

In its sample, this clonotype was seen a few times. The gene calls are TRBV7-9 and TRBJ1-2, with a possible D match to TRBD1 (5 bases). Trimming shortened V by 5 bases and J by 4 bases, and 11 bases separated the two germline ends. This CDR3 has 13 residues. The V gene's germline CDR1 is SEHNR and CDR2 FQNEAQ (reference sequence). The chain's CDR3 is CASSPETVYGYTF. The CDR3 bases are TGTGCCAGCAGCCCGGAGACAGTCTATGGCTACACCTTC.

This clonotype has a count of ten or more. The gene calls are TRBV4-3 and TRBJ2-1, with a possible D match to TRBD1 (5 bases). Germline assignment: CDR1 LGHNA and CDR2 YSLEER. Between the trimmed V and J ends, which lost 1 base and 2 bases, there was a span of 9 bases. The CDR3 covers 15 residues. The CDR3 DNA follows: TGCGCCAGCAGCCAAGTGGGGCTAACCTACAATGAGCAGTTCTTC. This sequence encodes CASSQVGLTYNEQFF.

This clonotype was found many times. This chain uses TRBV7-9 with TRBJ2-7; TRBD1 might be the D (5 bases). V gave up 5 bases and J gave up 0 bases, with 14 bases separating them. This CDR3 spans 15 amino acids. CDR1 and CDR2 from the germline V gene are SEHNR and FQNEAQ (reference sequence). CDR3 sequence reads: CASSPRWQGSYEQYF. The CDR3 bases are TGTGCCAGCAGCCCTAGGTGGCAGGGCTCCTACGAGCAGTACTTC.

This clonotype came up a few times. The V call is TRBV4-3, the J call TRBJ2-2; D is ambiguous. CDR3 length equals 16 residues. Trimming pared 0 bases from V and 9 bases from J, leaving 17 bases between. The V gene's germline CDR1 is LGHNA and CDR2 YSLEER. Here the CDR3 reads CASSQDTRTLPRELFF. Written as DNA, the CDR3 is TGCGCCAGCAGCCAAGATACGAGGACCCTCCCTAGGGAGCTGTTTTTT.

J is TRBJ2-1 and V is TRBV20-1; D uncertain. There are 12 residues in the CDR3. Germline values: CDR1 DFQATT, CDR2 SNEGSKA (reference sequence). Between the trimmed V and J ends, which lost 5 bases and 5 bases, there was a span of 10 bases. Written as DNA, the CDR3 is TGCAGTGCTGGTATCGGACACAATGAGCAGTTCTTC. Amino acids: CSAGIGHNEQFF.

This clonotype was recorded at least ten times. V and J are TRBV20-1 and TRBJ2-7; TRBD2 agrees at 9 bases. The CDR3 has 12 amino acids. Losses at the gene ends were 6 bases for V and 3 bases for J; bases not matched to a gene: 3. Germline V gene lookup returns CDR1 DFQATT and CDR2 SNEGSKA (reference sequence). The DNA of the CDR3 is TGCAGTGCCCCGACTAGCGGCTACGAGCAGTACTTC. It is translated as CSAPTSGYEQYF.